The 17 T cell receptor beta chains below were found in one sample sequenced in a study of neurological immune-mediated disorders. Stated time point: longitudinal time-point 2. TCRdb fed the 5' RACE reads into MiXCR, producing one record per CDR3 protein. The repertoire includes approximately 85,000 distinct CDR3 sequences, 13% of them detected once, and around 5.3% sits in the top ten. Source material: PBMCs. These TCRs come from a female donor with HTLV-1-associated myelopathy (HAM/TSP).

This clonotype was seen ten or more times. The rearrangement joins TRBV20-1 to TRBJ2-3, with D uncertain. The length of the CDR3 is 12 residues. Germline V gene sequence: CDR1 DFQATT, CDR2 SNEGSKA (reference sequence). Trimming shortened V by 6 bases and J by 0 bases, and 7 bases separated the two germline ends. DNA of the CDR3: TGCAGTGCCCATGAAAGCACAGATACGCAGTATTTT. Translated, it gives CSAHESTDTQYF.

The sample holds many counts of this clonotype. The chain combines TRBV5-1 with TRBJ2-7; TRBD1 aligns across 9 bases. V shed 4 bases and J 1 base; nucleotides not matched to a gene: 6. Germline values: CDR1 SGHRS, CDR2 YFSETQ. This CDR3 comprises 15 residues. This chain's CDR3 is CASSPAGTGSYEQYF. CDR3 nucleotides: TGCGCCAGCAGCCCGGCCGGGACAGGGTCCTACGAGCAGTACTTC. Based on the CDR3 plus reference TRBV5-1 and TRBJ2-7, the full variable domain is KAGVTQTPRYLIKTRGQQVTLSCSPISGHRSVSWYQQTPGQGLQFLFEYFSETQRNKGNFPGRFSGRQFSNSRSEMNVSTLELGDSALYLCASSPAGTGSYEQYFGPGTRLTVT.

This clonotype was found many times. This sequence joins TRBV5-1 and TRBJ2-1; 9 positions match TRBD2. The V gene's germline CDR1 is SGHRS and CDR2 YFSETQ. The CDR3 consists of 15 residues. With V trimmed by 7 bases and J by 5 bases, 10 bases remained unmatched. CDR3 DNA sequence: TGCGCCAGCTATCCCCGACTAGCGGAAAACAATGAGCAGTTCTTC. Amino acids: CASYPRLAENNEQFF.

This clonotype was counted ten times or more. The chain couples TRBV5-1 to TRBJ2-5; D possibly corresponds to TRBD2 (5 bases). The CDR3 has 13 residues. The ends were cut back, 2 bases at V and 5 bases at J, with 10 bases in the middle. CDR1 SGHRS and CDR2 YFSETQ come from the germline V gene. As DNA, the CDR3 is TGCGCCAGCAGCTTCGCTAGCAGGGAGACCCAGTACTTC. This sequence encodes CASSFASRETQYF.

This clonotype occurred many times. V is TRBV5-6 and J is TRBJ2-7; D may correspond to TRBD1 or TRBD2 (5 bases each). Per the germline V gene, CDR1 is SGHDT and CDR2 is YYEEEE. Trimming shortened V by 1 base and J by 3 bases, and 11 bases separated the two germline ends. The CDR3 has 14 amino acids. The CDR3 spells CASSLRGDVYEQYF. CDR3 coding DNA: TGTGCCAGCAGCTTGCGAGGGGATGTCTACGAGCAGTACTTC.

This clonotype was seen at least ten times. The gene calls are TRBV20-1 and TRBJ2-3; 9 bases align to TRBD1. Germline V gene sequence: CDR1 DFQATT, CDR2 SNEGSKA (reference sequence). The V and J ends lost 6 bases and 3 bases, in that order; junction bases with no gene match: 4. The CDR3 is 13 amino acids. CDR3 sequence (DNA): TGCAGTGCAGACGGGACAGGGACAGATACGCAGTATTTT. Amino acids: CSADGTGTDTQYF.

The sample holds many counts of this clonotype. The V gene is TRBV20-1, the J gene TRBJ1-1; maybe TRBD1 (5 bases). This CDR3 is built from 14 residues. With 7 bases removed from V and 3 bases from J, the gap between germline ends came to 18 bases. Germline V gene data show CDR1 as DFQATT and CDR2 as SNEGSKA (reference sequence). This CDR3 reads CSVWRPMGDTEAFF. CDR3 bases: TGCAGTGTTTGGAGGCCAATGGGGGACACTGAAGCTTTCTTT.

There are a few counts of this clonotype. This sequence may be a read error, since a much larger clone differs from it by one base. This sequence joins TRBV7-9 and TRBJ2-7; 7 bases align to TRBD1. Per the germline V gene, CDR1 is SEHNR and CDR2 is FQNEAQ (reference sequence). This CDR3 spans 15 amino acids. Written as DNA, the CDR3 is TGTGCCAGCAGCTCAAACAGGGGCAGCTCCCACGAGCAGTACTTC. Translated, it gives CASSSNRGSSHEQYF.

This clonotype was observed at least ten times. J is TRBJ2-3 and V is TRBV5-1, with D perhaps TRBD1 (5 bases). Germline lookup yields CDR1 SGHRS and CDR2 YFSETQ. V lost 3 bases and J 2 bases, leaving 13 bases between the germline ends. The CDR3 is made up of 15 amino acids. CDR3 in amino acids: CASSSRVSTTDTQYF. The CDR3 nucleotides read TGCGCCAGCAGCTCCAGGGTTTCCACCACAGATACGCAGTATTTT.

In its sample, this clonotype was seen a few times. CDR3 sequence (DNA): TGTGCCAGCAGTTACTCGATGACTAGTGGGGTCAATGAGCAGTTCTTC. Protein: CASSYSMTSGVNEQFF. The chain recombines TRBV6-6 with TRBJ2-1; D is possibly TRBD2 (6 bases). V lost 0 bases to trimming and J lost 6 bases, with 15 bases between them. CDR3 length equals 16 residues. CDR1 is MNHNY and CDR2 is SVGAGI in the germline V gene (reference sequence).

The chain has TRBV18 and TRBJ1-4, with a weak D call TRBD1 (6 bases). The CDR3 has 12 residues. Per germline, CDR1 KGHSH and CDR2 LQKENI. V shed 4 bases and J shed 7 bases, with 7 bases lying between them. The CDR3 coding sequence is TGTGCCAGCTCACAAGGGGGTGAAAAACTGTTTTTT. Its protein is CASSQGGEKLFF.

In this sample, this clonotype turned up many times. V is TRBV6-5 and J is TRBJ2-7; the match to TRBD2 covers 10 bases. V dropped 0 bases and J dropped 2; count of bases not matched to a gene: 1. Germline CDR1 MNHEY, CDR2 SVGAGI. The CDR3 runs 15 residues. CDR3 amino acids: CASSYSSGGAYEQYF. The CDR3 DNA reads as TGTGCCAGCAGTTACTCCAGCGGGGGGGCCTACGAGCAGTACTTC.

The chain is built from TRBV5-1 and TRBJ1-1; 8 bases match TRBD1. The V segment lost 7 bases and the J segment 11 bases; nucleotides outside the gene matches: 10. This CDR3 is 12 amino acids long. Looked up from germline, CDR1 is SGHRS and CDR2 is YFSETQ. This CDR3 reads CASSTRQGKAFF. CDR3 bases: TGCGCCAGCTCAACTCGACAGGGGAAGGCTTTCTTT.

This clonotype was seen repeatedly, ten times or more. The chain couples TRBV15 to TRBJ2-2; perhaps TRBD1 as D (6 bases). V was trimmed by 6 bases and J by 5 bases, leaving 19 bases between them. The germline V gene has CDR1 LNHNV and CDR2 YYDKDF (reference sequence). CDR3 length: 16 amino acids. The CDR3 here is CATSRGPGETTGELFF. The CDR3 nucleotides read TGTGCCACCAGTCGGGGCCCAGGGGAAACAACCGGGGAGCTGTTTTTT.

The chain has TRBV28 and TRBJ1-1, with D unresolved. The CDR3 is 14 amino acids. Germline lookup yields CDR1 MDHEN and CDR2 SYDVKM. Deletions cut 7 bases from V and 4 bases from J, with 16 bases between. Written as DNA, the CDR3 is TGTGCCAGCAAGATTGCGAGCTCGGGCACTGAAGCTTTCTTT. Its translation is CASKIASSGTEAFF.

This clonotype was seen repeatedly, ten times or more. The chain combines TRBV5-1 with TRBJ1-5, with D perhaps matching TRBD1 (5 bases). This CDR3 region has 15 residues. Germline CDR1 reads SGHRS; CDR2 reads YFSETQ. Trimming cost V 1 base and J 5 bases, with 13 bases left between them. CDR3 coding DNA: TGCGCCAGCAGCTTGACGGGGGTCACATATCAGCCCCAGCATTTT. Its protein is CASSLTGVTYQPQHF.

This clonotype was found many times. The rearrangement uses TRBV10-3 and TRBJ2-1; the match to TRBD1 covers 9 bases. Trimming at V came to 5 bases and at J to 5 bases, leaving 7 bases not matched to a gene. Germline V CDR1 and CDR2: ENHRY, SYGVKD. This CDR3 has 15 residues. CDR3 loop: CAISNRQGGDNEQFF. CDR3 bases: TGTGCCATCAGTAATAGACAGGGGGGCGACAATGAGCAGTTCTTC.